The clone carrying this T cell receptor (beta chain) was seen just once. J gave up 4 bases and V 2 bases, and 5 bases lay outside the gene matches. Looked up from germline, CDR1 is MNHNS and CDR2 is SASEGT. The CDR3 consists of 15 residues. Original processing notes: Estimated nucleated cell counts came from reference gene primer amplification. Produced via immunoSEQ multiplex PCR; TCRdb's table is partial and in-frame only. The DNA gave D and trimming, while V, J and clone size come from that table. The data hold approximately 80,000 clones, with around 81% observed a single time. This sample is part of a study of blood T cell repertoires in COVID-19. As for the study in general: The samples span acute and convalescent COVID-19 from the United States, Italy and Spain. In each case, the material was cDNA or gDNA derived from T cells, B-cell-depleted T cells, or PBMCs.

V gene TRBV6-1 combines with J gene TRBJ1-2, with 9 nucleotides matching TRBD1. Sequencing was carried out using peripheral blood. The origin of this receptor is a human donor in a cohort sampled during active COVID-19. The CDR3 DNA sequence: TGTGCCAGCAGTGAACTGGGACAGGGTAGCTATGGCTACACCTTC. As protein: CASSELGQGSYGYTF.